This T cell receptor beta chain was profiled in a study of T cell responses to AZD1222 COVID-19 vaccine. Study-level results: Seropositive AZD1222 recipients at baseline numbered only five or six. Most donors were white British and more were female, and clonal diversity was possibly underestimated.

Assay: immunoSEQ multiplex PCR; the TCRdb copy retains only in-frame clones and omits some. This sample carries roughly 180,000 clones, roughly nine tenths of them seen once, and the ten largest clones take over 1.5%. Concerning this clone: Antigen specificity is unknown.

CDR1 is MNHEY and CDR2 is SMNVEV in the germline V gene (reference sequence). The V gene end was trimmed by 6 bases and the J gene end by 7 bases; junction bases not matched to a gene: 6. The CDR3 extends over 14 amino acids. The rearrangement links TRBV27 to TRBJ1-2, with 12 bases identical to TRBD1. Here the sequenced sample was peripheral blood, taken 28 days after the second AZD1222 dose. This receptor was obtained from an adult who received the AZD1222 COVID-19 vaccine. CDR3 DNA: TGTGCCAGCAGCTCCGGGACAGGGGGCCTTGGCTACACCTTC. Residues: CASSSGTGGLGYTF.